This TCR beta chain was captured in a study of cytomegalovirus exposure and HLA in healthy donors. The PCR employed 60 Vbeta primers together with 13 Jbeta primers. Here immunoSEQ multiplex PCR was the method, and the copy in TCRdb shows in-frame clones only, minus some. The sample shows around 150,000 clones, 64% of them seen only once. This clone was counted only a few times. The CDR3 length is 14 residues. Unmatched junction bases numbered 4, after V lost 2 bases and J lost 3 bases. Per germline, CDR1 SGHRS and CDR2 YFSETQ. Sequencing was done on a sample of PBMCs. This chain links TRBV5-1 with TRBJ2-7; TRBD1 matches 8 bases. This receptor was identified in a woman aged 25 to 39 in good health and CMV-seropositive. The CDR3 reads CASSFQGADYEQYF. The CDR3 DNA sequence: TGCGCCAGCAGCTTTCAGGGGGCGGACTACGAGCAGTACTTC.